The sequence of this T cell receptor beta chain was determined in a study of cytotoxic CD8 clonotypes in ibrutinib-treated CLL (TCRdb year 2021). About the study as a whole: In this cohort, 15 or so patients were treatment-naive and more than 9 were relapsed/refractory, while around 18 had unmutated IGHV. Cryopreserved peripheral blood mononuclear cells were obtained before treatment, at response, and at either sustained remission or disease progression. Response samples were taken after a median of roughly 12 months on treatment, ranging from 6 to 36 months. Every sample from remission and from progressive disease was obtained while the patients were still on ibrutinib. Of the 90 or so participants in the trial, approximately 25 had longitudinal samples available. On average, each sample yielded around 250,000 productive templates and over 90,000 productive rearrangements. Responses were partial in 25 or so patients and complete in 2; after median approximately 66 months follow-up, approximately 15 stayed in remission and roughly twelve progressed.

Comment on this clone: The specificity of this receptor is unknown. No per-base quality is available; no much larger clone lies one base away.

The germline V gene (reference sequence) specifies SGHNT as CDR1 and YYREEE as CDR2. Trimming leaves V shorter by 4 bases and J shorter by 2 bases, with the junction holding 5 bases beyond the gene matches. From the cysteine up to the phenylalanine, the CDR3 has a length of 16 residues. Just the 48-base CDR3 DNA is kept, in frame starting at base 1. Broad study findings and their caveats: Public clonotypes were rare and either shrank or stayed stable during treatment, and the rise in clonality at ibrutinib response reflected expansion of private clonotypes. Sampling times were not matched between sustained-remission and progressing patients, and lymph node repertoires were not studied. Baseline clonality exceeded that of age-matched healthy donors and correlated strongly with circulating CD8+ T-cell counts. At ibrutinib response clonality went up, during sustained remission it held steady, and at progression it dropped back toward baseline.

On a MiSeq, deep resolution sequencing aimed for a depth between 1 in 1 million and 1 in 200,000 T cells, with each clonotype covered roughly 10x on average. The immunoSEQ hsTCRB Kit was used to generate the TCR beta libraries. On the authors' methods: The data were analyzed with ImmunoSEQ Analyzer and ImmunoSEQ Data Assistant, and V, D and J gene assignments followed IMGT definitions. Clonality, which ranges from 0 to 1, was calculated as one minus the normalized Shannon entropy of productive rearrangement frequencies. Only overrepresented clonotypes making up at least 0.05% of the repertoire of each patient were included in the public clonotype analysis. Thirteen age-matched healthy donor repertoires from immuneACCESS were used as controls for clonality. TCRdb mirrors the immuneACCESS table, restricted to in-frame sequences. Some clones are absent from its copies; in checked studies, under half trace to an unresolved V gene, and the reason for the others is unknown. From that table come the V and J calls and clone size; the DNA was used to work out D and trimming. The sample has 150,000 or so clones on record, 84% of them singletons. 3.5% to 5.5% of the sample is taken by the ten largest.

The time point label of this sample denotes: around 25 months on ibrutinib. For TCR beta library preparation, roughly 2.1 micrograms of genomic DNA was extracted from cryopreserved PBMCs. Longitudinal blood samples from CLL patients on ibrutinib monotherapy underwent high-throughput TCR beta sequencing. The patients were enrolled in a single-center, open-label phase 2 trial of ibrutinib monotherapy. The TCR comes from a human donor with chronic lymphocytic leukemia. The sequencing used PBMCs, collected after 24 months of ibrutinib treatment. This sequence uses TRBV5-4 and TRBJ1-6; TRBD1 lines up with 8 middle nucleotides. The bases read TGTGCCAGCAGCGCTACAGGGGGTCCCTATAATTCACCCCTCCACTTT. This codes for CASSATGGPYNSPLHF.